These T cell receptor beta chains were read from a single sample in a study of T cell changes during pregnancy in multiple sclerosis. Sequencing used immunoSEQ multiplex PCR; TCRdb keeps in-frame clones, though not all of them. The sample lists about 27,000 clones; 80% to 90% were seen once. The material was CD8+ T cells from peripheral blood mononuclear cells, obtained in the second trimester of pregnancy. All receptors derive from a female donor with multiple sclerosis, enrolled in a pregnancy study. Both conserved end residues are trimmed from each CDR3. Each record gives: V gene, J gene, CDR3 protein.

>TRBV6-5|TRBJ1-2
ASSYSGQSYGYT
>TRBV5-1|TRBJ2-1
ASSRTSGSYNEQF
>TRBV10-3|TRBJ2-1
AISETSGSSRGYNEQF
>TRBV28|TRBJ1-5
ASSLWAGQPQH
>TRBV29-1|TRBJ2-1
SVDGTSGSSFYNEQF
>TRBV29-1|TRBJ1-1
SVEDLQGAVDTEAF
>TRBV30|TRBJ1-3
ALQQGGGNTIY
>TRBV6-5|TRBJ2-1
ASGDRVDDEQF
>TRBV4-3|TRBJ2-2
ASSQDGEAGGHTGELF
>TRBV27|TRBJ2-3
ASSYYVGGYTDTQY
>TRBV4-2|TRBJ2-1
ASSQVAGDSNEQF
>TRBV7-6|TRBJ2-1
ASSFRLAAYNEQF
>TRBV27|TRBJ1-1
ASSLGSNTEAF